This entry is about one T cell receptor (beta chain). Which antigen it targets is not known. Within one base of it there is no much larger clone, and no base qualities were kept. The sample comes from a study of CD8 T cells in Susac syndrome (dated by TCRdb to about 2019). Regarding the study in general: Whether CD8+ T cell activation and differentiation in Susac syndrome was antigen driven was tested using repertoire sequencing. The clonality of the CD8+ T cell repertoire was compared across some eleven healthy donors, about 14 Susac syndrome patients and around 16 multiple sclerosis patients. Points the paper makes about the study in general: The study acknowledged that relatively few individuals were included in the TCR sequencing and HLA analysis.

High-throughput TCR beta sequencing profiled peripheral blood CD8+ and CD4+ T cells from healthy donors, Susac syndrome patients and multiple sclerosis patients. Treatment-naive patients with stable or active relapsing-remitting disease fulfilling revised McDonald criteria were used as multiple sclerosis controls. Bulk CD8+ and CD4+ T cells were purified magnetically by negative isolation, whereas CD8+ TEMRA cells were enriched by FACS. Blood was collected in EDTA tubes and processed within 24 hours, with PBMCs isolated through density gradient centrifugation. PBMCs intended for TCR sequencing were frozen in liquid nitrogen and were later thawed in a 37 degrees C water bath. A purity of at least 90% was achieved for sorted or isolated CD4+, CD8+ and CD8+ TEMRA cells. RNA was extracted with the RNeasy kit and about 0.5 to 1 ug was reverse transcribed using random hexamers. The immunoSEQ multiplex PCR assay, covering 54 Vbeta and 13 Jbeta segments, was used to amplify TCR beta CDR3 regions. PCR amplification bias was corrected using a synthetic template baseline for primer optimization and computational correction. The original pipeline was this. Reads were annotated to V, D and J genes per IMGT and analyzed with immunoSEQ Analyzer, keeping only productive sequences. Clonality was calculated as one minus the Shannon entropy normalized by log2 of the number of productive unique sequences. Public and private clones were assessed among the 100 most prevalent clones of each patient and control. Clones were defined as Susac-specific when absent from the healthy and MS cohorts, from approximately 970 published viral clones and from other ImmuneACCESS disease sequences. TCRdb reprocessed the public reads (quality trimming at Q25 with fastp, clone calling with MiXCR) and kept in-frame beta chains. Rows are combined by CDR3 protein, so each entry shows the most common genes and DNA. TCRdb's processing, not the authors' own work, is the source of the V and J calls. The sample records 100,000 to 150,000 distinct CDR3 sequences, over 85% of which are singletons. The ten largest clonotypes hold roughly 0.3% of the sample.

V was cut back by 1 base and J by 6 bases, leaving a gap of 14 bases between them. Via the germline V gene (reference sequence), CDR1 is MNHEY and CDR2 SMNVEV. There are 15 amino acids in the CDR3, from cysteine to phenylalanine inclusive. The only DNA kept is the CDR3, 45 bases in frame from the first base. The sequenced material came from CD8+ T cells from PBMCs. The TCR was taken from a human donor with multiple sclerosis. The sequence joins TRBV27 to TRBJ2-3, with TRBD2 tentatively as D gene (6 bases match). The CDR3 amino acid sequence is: CASSLFGREADTQYF. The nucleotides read TGTGCCAGCAGTTTATTTGGCAGGGAGGCCGATACGCAGTATTTT.